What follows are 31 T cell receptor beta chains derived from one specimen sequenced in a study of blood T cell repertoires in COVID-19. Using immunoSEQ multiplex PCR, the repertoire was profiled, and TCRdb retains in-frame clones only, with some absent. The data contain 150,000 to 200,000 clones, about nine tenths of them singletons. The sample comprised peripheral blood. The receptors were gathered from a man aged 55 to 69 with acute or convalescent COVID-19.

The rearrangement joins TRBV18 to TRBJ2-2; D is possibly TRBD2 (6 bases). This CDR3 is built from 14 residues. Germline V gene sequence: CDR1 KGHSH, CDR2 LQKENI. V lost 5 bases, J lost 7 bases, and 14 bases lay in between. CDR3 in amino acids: CASSGTPGGGELFF. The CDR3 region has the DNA TGTGCCAGCTCAGGGACTCCTGGAGGCGGGGAGCTGTTTTTT.

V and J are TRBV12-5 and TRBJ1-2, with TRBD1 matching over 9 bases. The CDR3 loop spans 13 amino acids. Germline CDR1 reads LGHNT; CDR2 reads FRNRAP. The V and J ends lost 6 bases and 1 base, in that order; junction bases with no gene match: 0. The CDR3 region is CASGTGGNYGYTF. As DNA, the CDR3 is TGTGCTAGTGGGACAGGGGGTAACTATGGCTACACCTTC.

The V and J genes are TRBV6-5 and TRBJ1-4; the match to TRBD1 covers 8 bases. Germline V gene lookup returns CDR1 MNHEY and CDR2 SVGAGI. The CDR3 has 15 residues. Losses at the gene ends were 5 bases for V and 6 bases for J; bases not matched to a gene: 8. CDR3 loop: CASSIGQGVDEKLFF. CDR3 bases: TGTGCCAGCAGTATTGGACAGGGAGTCGATGAAAAACTGTTTTTT.

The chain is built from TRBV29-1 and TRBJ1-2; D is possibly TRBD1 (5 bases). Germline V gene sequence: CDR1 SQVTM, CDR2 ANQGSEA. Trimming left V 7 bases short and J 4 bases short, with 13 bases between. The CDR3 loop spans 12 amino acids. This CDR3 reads CSAQRGSYGYTF. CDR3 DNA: TGCAGCGCACAGCGGGGCAGCTATGGCTACACCTTC.

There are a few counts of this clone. In DNA form, the CDR3 reads TGTGCCACCAGTGATTTCACAGGGGGCGAGCAGTACTTC. Its translation is CATSDFTGGEQYF. J is TRBJ2-7 and V is TRBV24-1; 8 nucleotides agree with TRBD1. V shed 1 base and J 6 bases; nucleotides not matched to a gene: 1. This CDR3 is 13 amino acids long. The germline V gene has CDR1 KGHDR and CDR2 SFDVKD.

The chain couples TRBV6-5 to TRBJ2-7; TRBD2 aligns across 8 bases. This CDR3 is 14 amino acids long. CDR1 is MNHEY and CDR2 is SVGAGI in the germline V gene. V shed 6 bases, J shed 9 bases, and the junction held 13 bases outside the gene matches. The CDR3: CASSLGLEGSGQYF. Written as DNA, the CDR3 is TGTGCCAGCAGCTTGGGACTAGAAGGGTCCGGGCAGTACTTC.

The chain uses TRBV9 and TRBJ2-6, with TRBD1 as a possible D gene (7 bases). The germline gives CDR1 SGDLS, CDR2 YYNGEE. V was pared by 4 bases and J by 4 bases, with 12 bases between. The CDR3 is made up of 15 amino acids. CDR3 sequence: CASSSGGQGANVLTF. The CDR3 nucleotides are TGTGCCAGCAGCTCAGGGGGGCAAGGGGCCAACGTCCTGACTTTC.

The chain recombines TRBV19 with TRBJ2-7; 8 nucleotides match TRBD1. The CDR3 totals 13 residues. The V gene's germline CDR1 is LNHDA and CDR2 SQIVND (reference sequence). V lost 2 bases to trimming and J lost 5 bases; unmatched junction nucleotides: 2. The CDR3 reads CASSIKQGDEQYV. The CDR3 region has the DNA TGTGCCAGTAGTATAAAACAGGGGGACGAGCAGTACGTC.

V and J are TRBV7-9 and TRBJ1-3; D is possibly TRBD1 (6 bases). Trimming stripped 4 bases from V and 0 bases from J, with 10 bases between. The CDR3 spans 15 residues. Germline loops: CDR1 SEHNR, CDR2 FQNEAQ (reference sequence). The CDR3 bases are TGTGCCAGCAGCTCAGGACAGAGCTCTGGAAACACCATATATTTT. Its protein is CASSSGQSSGNTIYF.

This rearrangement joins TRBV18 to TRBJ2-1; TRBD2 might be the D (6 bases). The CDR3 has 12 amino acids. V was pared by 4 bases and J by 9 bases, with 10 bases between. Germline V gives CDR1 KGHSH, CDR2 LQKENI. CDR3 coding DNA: TGTGCCAGCTCACGCGCGGAGGGTGAGCAGTTCTTC. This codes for CASSRAEGEQFF.

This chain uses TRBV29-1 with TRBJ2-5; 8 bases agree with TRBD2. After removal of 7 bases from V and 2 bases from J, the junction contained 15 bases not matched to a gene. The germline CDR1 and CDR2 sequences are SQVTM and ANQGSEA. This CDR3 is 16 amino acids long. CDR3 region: CSAASGPLYMQETQYF. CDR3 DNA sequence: TGCAGCGCCGCTAGCGGGCCCCTCTACATGCAAGAGACCCAGTACTTC.

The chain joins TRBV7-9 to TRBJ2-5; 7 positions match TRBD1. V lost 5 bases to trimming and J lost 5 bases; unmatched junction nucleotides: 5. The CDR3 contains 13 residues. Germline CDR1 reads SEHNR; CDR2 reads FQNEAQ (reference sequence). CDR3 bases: TGTGCCAGCAGCACCAGGGGGAAGGAGACCCAGTACTTC. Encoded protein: CASSTRGKETQYF.

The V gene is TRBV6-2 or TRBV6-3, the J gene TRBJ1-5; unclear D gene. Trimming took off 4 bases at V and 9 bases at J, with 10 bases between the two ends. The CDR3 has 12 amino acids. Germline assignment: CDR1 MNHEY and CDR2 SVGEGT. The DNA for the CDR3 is TGTGCCAGCAGTTGGGCGGCGGGGCCCCAGCATTTT. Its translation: CASSWAAGPQHF.

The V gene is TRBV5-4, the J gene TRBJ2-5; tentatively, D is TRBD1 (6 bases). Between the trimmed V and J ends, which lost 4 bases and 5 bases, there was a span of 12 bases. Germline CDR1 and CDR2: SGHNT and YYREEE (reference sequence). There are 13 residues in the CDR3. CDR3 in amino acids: CASSARGSETQYF. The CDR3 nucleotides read TGTGCCAGCAGCGCTAGGGGGAGTGAGACCCAGTACTTC.

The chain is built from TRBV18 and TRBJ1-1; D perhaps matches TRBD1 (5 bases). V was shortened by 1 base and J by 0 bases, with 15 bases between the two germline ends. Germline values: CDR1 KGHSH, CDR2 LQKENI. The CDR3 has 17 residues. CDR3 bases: TGTGCCAGCTCACCACTAGGCCAGGGCAACCTGAACACTGAAGCTTTCTTT. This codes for CASSPLGQGNLNTEAFF.

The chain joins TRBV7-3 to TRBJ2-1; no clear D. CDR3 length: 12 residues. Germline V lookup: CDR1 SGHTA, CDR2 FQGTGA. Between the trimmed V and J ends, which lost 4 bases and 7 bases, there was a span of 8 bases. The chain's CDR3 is CASSSNGNEQFF. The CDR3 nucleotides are TGTGCCAGCAGCTCAAACGGGAATGAGCAGTTCTTC.

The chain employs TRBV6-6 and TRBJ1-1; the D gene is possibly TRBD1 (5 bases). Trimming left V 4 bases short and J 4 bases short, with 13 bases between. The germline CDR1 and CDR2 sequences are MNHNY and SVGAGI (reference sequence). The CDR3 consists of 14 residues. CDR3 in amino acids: CASSWGGEGTEAFF. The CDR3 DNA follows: TGTGCCAGCAGTTGGGGGGGAGAGGGCACTGAAGCTTTCTTT.

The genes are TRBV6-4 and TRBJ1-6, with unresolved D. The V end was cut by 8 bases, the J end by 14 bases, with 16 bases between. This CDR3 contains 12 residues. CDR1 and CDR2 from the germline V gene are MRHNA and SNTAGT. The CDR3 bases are TGTGCCAGCGGTGGCCTGCGGGCGGCCCTCCACTTT. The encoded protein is CASGGLRAALHF.

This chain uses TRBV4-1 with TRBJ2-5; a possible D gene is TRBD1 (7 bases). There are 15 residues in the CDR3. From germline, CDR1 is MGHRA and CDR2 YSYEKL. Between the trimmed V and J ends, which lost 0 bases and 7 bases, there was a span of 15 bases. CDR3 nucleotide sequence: TGCGCCAGCAGCCAAGAAAGTAGGGGGCGGGGGACCCAGTACTTC. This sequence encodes CASSQESRGRGTQYF.

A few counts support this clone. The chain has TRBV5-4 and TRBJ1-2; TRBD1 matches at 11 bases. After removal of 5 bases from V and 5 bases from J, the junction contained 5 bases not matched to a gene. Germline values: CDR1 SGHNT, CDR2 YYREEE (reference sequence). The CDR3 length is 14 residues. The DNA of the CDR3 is TGTGCCAGCAGGCCCGGGACAGGGGGGTATGGCTACACCTTC. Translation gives CASRPGTGGYGYTF.

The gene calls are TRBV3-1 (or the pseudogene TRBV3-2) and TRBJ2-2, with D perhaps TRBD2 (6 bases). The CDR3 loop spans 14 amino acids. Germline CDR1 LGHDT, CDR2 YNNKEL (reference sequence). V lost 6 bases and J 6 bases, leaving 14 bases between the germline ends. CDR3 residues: CASRGEVGAGELFF. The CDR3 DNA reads TGTGCCAGCAGGGGGGAGGTTGGGGCCGGGGAGCTGTTTTTT.

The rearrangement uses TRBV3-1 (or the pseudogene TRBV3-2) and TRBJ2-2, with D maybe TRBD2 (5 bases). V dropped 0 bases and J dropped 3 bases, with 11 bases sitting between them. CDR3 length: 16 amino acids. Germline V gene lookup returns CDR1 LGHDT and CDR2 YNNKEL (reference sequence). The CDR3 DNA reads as TGTGCCAGCAGCCAAGATTCGAGGGCGGACACCGGGGAGCTGTTTTTT. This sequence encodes CASSQDSRADTGELFF.

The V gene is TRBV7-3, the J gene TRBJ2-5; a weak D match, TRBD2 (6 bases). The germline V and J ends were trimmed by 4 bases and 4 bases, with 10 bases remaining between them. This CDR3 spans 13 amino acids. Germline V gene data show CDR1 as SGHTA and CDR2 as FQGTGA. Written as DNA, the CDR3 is TGTGCCAGCAGCTCTTATAGCGGAGAGACCCAGTACTTC. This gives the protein CASSSYSGETQYF.

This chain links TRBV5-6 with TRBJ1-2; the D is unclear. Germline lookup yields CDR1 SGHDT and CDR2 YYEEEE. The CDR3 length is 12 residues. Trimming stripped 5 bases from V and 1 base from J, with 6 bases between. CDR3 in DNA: TGTGCCAGCAGTTACAGTAACTATGGCTACACCTTC. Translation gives CASSYSNYGYTF.

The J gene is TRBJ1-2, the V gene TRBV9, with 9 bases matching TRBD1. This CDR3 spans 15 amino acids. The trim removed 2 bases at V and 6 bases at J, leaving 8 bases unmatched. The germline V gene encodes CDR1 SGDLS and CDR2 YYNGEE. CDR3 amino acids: CASSVGQGSRDGYTF. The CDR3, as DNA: TGTGCCAGCAGCGTGGGACAGGGAAGTCGCGATGGCTACACCTTC. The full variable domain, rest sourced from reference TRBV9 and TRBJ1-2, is DSGVTQTPKHLITATGQRVTLRCSPRSGDLSVYWYQQSLDQGLQFLIQYYNGEERAKGNILERFSAQQFPDLHSELNLSSLELGDSALYFCASSVGQGSRDGYTFGSGTRLTVV.

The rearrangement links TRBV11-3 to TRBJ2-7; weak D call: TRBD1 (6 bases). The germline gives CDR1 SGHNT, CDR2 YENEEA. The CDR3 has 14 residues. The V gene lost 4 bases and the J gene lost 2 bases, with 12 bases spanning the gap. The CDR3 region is CASSSTGSPYEQYF. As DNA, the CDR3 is TGTGCCAGCAGCTCCACAGGGTCTCCCTACGAGCAGTACTTC.

The CDR3 nucleotides read TGTGCCAGCAGCCGCAGGGGGACTAATGAAAAACTGTTTTTT. Translation gives CASSRRGTNEKLFF. The V and J genes are TRBV3-1 (or the pseudogene TRBV3-2) and TRBJ1-4, with TRBD1 matching over 7 bases. The junction had 1 base not matched to a gene; V was cut back by 4 bases and J by 2 bases. CDR3 size: 14 residues. The germline V gene has CDR1 LGHDT and CDR2 YNNKEL (reference sequence).

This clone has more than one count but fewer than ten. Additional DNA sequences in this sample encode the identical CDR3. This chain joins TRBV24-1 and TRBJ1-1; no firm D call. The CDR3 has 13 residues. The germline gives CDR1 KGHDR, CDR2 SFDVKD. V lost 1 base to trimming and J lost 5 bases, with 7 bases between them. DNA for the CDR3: TGTGCCACCAGTGATTTAGGCGGGACTGAAGCTTTCTTT. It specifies CATSDLGGTEAFF.

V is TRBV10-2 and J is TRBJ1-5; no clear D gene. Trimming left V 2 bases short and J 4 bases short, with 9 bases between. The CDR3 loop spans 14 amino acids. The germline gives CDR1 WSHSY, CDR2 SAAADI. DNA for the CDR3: TGCGCCAGCAGTGAGGAGGCCCCAAATCAGCCCCAGCATTTT. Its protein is CASSEEAPNQPQHF.

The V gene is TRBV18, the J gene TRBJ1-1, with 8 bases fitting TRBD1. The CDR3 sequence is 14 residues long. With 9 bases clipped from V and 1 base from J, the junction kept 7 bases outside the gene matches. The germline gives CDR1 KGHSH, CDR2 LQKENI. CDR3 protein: CASLSGTGNTEAFF. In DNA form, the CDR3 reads TGTGCCAGTCTTTCCGGGACAGGGAACACTGAAGCTTTCTTT.

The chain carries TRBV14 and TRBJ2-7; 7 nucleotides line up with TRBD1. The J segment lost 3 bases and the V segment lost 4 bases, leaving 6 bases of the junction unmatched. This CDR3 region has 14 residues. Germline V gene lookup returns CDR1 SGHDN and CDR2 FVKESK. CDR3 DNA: TGTGCCAGCAGCCTTAGACAGGGTTTCTACGAGCAGTACGTC. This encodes CASSLRQGFYEQYV.